This record concerns one T cell receptor (beta chain) sequence. Its target is not known. Germline V gene sequence: CDR1 MDHEN, CDR2 SYDVKM. V trimming: 5 bases; J trimming: 4 bases; junction bases outside the gene matches: 10. The CDR3 has 16 residues. Sequencing was performed with immunoSEQ multiplex PCR; in TCRdb, only in-frame clones are kept and a portion is missing. The repertoire has tens of thousands of clones, roughly 90% of them found once; the top ten carry approximately 2.1%. The data derive from a study of cytomegalovirus exposure and HLA in healthy donors. Notes on the study in general: The study listed roughly 150 cytomegalovirus-associated TCR beta chains.

The sample taken for sequencing was PBMCs. The origin of this receptor is a woman in her 30s in good health and CMV-seronegative. The gene calls are TRBV28 and TRBJ2-3; 9 positions match TRBD1. The CDR3 nucleotides are TGTGCCAGCAGTCCCTCCAGGGACAGGGTCCCAGATACGCAGTATTTT. Its translation: CASSPSRDRVPDTQYF. Looking up the rest from reference TRBV28 and TRBJ2-3 gives the full variable domain: DVKVTQSSRYLVKRTGEKVFLECVQDMDHENMFWYRQDPGLGLRLIYFSYDVKMKEKGDIPEGYSVSREKKERFSLILESASTNQTSMYLCASSPSRDRVPDTQYFGPGTRLTVL.